The clone carrying this T cell receptor (beta chain) was recorded at least ten times. What it binds is unknown. Investigators profiled TCR beta VDJ and CDR3 from genomic DNA template. Each CDR3 protein gets one entry after TCRdb re-called the reads with MiXCR. The table records about 110,000 distinct CDR3 sequences, under 60% of them present only once. This sample is part of a study of CD8+CD57+ T cells in acquired aplastic anemia. Across the study: The average for DNA from sorted CD4+ and CD8+ cells was around 3.5 ug. CD4+ cell libraries from healthy donors averaged about 10.8 million reads. Study conclusions and caveats: Patients and controls shared about 27 CD8+ CDR3 sequences.

Germline lookup yields CDR1 SNHLY and CDR2 FYNNEI. The CDR3 extends over 13 amino acids. The V end was cut by 8 bases, the J end by 2 bases, with 12 bases between. The source of this sequence is a human donor in good health, serving as a control. Source material: sorted CD4+, CD8+, or CD8+CD57+ T cells (not recorded which) from PBMCs. The chain joins TRBV2 to TRBJ1-2; D gene unclear. CDR3 DNA: TGTGCCAGCGACCAGGAATTCAACTATGGCTACACCTTC. It translates to CASDQEFNYGYTF. The whole variable domain, filled in from reference TRBV2 and TRBJ1-2, reads EPEVTQTPSHQVTQMGQEVILRCVPISNHLYFYWYRQILGQKVEFLVSFYNNEISEKSEIFDDQFSVERPDGSNFTLKIRSTKLEDSAMYFCASDQEFNYGYTFGSGTRLTVV.